The 23 T cell receptor beta chains below all came from one sample that was sequenced in a study of blood T cells in healthy people across ages. A J-beta primer mix and a sample-barcoded 5' primer were used in a second PCR of roughly 6 to 12 cycles. TCRdb processed the 5' RACE reads anew with MiXCR; each CDR3 protein has one entry. The data show about 800,000 distinct CDR3 sequences, about 62% seen once. The source material was blood. The receptors here all came from a young man in good health.

The chain combines TRBV20-1 with TRBJ2-4; perhaps D is TRBD1 or TRBD2 (5 bases each). The V end lost 0 bases, the J end lost 3 bases, and 18 bases lay between the germline ends. Per germline, CDR1 DFQATT and CDR2 SNEGSKA (reference sequence). This CDR3 contains 17 residues. The CDR3 protein is CSARDLGEGPSKNIQYF. For the CDR3, the DNA is TGCAGTGCTAGAGATCTTGGTGAGGGGCCAAGCAAAAACATTCAGTACTTC.

V usage is TRBV20-1 and J usage is TRBJ2-2, with 8 bases matching TRBD1. CDR1 and CDR2 (germline): DFQATT, SNEGSKA (reference sequence). J gave up 5 bases and V 0 bases, and 8 bases lay outside the gene matches. This CDR3 is built from 16 residues. CDR3 sequence: CSARDQQGGGTGELFF. CDR3 sequence (DNA): TGCAGTGCTAGAGATCAACAGGGGGGTGGGACCGGGGAGCTGTTTTTT.

With regard to this clonotype: The junction departs from germline at one end; a sequencing error may be responsible. The chain links TRBV7-7 to TRBJ2-7; TRBD2 matches 12 bases. Gene TRBJ2-5 matches the end of the DNA better, so the J call may be wrong. The CDR3 loop spans 16 amino acids. The V gene's germline CDR1 is SSHAT and CDR2 FNYEAQ (reference sequence). CDR3 in amino acids: CASSERLAGEEETQYF. The CDR3 DNA reads as TGTGCTAGCAGCGAAAGACTAGCGGGAGAGGAAGAGACCCAGTACTTC.

The genes are TRBV7-9 and TRBJ2-1; D possibly corresponds to TRBD2 (6 bases). This CDR3 has 12 amino acids. In germline, CDR1 is SEHNR, CDR2 FQNEAQ (reference sequence). Between the trimmed V and J ends, which lost 5 bases and 11 bases, there was a span of 13 bases. CDR3 residues: CASSPGGGKQFF. CDR3 nucleotide sequence: TGTGCCAGCAGCCCTGGAGGAGGGAAGCAGTTCTTC.

As DNA, the CDR3 is TGTGCCAGCAGAGAGAAAGGACACCCTCAAGAGACCCAGTACTTC. Translated, it gives CASREKGHPQETQYF. V and J are TRBV7-9 and TRBJ2-5; D is perhaps TRBD1 (5 bases). The germline V gene encodes CDR1 SEHNR and CDR2 FQNEAQ (reference sequence). V was pared by 6 bases and J by 2 bases, with 16 bases between. The CDR3 has 15 amino acids.

The chain has TRBV20-1 and TRBJ2-4; 8 nucleotides line up with TRBD2. The J call is uncertain, as TRBJ2-7 better fits the DNA end. The CDR3 covers 14 residues. Germline V gene data show CDR1 as DFQATT and CDR2 as SNEGSKA (reference sequence). CDR3 sequence reads: CSAVPSGFTYEQYF. DNA for the CDR3: TGCAGTGCAGTCCCTAGCGGGTTTACCTACGAGCAGTACTTC.

This chain links TRBV7-9 with TRBJ2-3, with a possible D match to TRBD1 (6 bases). The CDR3 is made up of 15 amino acids. V dropped 4 bases and J dropped 2 bases, with 13 bases sitting between them. The germline CDR1 and CDR2 sequences are SEHNR and FQNEAQ (reference sequence). The CDR3 DNA sequence: TGTGCCAGCAGCTCGGACGGACAGAACACAGATACGCAGTATTTT. Its protein product is CASSSDGQNTDTQYF.

The chain couples TRBV27 to TRBJ2-1, with 14 bases fitting TRBD2. The germline gives CDR1 MNHEY, CDR2 SMNVEV (reference sequence). Trimming took 3 bases from V and 7 from J; bases not matched to a gene: 5. The CDR3 has 16 amino acids. CDR3 in amino acids: CASSFTGTSGSNEQFF. CDR3 in DNA: TGTGCCAGCAGTTTCACGGGGACTAGCGGGAGTAATGAGCAGTTCTTC.

The V gene is TRBV6-5, the J gene TRBJ1-6; TRBD1 might be the D (5 bases). Germline lookup yields CDR1 MNHEY and CDR2 SVGAGI. The CDR3 has 18 residues. The ends were cut back, 0 bases at V and 6 bases at J, with 18 bases in the middle. The chain's CDR3 is CASSYSYAYVGVNSPLHF. CDR3 coding DNA: TGTGCCAGCAGTTACTCGTACGCCTATGTGGGGGTTAATTCACCCCTCCACTTT.

This chain uses TRBV3-1 with TRBJ2-3; D may be TRBD2 (5 bases). V was cut by 7 bases and J by 1 base, with 12 bases left in between. The CDR3 runs to 14 residues. Germline V gene lookup returns CDR1 LGHDT and CDR2 YNNKEL (reference sequence). CDR3: CASMGDSGTDTQYF. In DNA, the CDR3 is TGTGCCAGCATGGGAGACTCCGGCACAGATACGCAGTATTTT.

The chain recombines TRBV6-5 with TRBJ2-1; 9 bases fit TRBD2. J gave up 5 bases and V 2 bases, and 7 bases lay outside the gene matches. This CDR3 has 16 residues. The germline CDR1 and CDR2 sequences are MNHEY and SVGAGI. The CDR3 spells CASSYGAGGPDNEQFF. The CDR3 DNA is TGTGCCAGCAGTTACGGGGCGGGGGGGCCTGACAATGAGCAGTTCTTC.

The chain uses TRBV21-1 and TRBJ2-1; the DNA was not compared with TRBD2, the D call given in the table. TRBV21-1 is given as a pseudogene. The CDR3 extends over 17 amino acids. CDR3 sequence reads: CASSKDGIAGCYNEQFF. Written as DNA, the CDR3 is TGTGCCAGCAGCAAAGACGGGATAGCGGGATGCTACAATGAGCAGTTCTTC.

As to this clonotype: An end of the junction does not agree with germline; a read error may underlie this. This sequence joins TRBV7-9 and TRBJ2-7; D may be TRBD2 (6 bases). This CDR3 comprises 15 residues. The V gene's germline CDR1 is SEHNR and CDR2 FQNEAQ (reference sequence). The CDR3, as DNA: TGTGCCAGCAGGTTAGCTGGCGGAGGGGCTTATGAGCAGTACTTC. This encodes CASRLAGGGAYEQYF.

The chain uses TRBV5-1 and TRBJ2-1; 7 nucleotides align to TRBD1. This CDR3 is built from 14 residues. Germline V gene sequence: CDR1 SGHRS, CDR2 YFSETQ. The junction had 8 bases not matched to a gene; V was cut back by 2 bases and J by 9 bases. The CDR3 loop reads CASSLTGESGEQFF. The CDR3 DNA reads as TGCGCCAGCAGCTTAACAGGGGAAAGCGGTGAGCAGTTCTTC. Full variable domain (remainder filled in from reference TRBV5-1 and TRBJ2-1): KAGVTQTPRYLIKTRGQQVTLSCSPISGHRSVSWYQQTPGQGLQFLFEYFSETQRNKGNFPGRFSGRQFSNSRSEMNVSTLELGDSALYLCASSLTGESGEQFFGPGTRLTVL.

This chain connects TRBV20-1 to TRBJ1-6, with D perhaps TRBD1 (5 bases). Trimming left V 1 base short and J 3 bases short, with 25 bases between. Germline-derived CDR1 and CDR2 are DFQATT and SNEGSKA (reference sequence). This CDR3 is built from 20 residues. CDR3 coding DNA: TGCAGTGCTAGAGGGGTCCTTTCCGGGACCAAGGGAGTCTATAATTCACCCCTCCACTTT. It translates to CSARGVLSGTKGVYNSPLHF.

The chain carries TRBV7-2 and TRBJ2-1; TRBD2 agrees at 9 bases. Germline V CDR1 and CDR2: SGHTA, FQGNSA. The J segment lost 7 bases and the V segment lost 2 bases, leaving 3 bases of the junction unmatched. The CDR3 length is 14 residues. The CDR3 bases are TGTGCCAGCAGCTTACTAGCGGGACGTAATGAGCAGTTCTTC. Translation gives CASSLLAGRNEQFF. The full variable domain, with the rest looked up from reference TRBV7-2 and TRBJ2-1, is GAGVSQSPSNKVTEKGKDVELRCDPISGHTALYWYRQSLGQGLEFLIYFQGNSAPDKSGLPSDRFSAERTGGSVSTLTIQRTQQEDSAVYLCASSLLAGRNEQFFGPGTRLTVL.

The rearrangement uses TRBV28 and TRBJ2-1; no clear D. CDR1 is MDHEN and CDR2 is SYDVKM in the germline V gene. V lost 6 bases, J lost 7 bases, and 13 bases lay in between. This CDR3 has 13 residues. In DNA form, the CDR3 reads TGTGCCAGCAGCATAAGGCGGTGGAATGAGCAGTTCTTC. Translation gives CASSIRRWNEQFF.

The V gene is TRBV4-2, the J gene TRBJ2-3, with TRBD1 as a possible D gene (5 bases). Germline values: CDR1 LGHNA, CDR2 YNFKEQ. The CDR3 loop spans 16 amino acids. With 0 bases removed from V and 9 bases from J, the gap between germline ends came to 19 bases. CDR3 in DNA: TGTGCCAGCAGCCAAGATCTAGACAGCCCACGAGTCACGCAGTATTTT. Protein product: CASSQDLDSPRVTQYF.

The chain employs TRBV2 and TRBJ1-4; TRBD1 is a possible D gene (6 bases). The germline V gene has CDR1 SNHLY and CDR2 FYNNEI. CDR3 length equals 13 residues. V was trimmed by 8 bases and J by 7 bases, leaving 14 bases between them. CDR3 nucleotide sequence: TGTGCCAGCCAAGATAACAGGGCTGAAAAACTGTTTTTT. It translates to CASQDNRAEKLFF.

On this clonotype itself: Sequence at one end of the junction differs from germline and may be a read error. The V gene is TRBV12-3 or TRBV12-4, the J gene TRBJ2-3; D gene ambiguous. This CDR3 contains 14 residues. CDR3 residues: CASHCGVRGDAQYF. The CDR3 region has the DNA TGTGCCAGCCATTGCGGAGTGAGAGGAGATGCGCAGTATTTT.

The rearrangement joins TRBV7-2 to TRBJ2-7; D remains ambiguous. CDR3 length: 14 residues. Germline V gene lookup returns CDR1 SGHTA and CDR2 FQGNSA. Between the trimmed V and J ends, which lost 5 bases and 0 bases, there was a span of 11 bases. The CDR3 is CASSATRSSYEQYF. DNA for the CDR3: TGTGCCAGCAGCGCGACCAGAAGCTCCTACGAGCAGTACTTC.

The chain has TRBV5-1 and TRBJ1-2; the D is unclear. The germline V and J ends were trimmed by 4 bases and 4 bases, with 20 bases remaining between them. Germline V gene lookup returns CDR1 SGHRS and CDR2 YFSETQ. This CDR3 is 16 amino acids long. The CDR3 sequence: CASSPEGGPKSYGYTF. DNA for the CDR3: TGCGCCAGCAGCCCGGAGGGCGGGCCGAAAAGCTATGGCTACACCTTC.

This chain uses TRBV14 with TRBJ2-7; no clear D. The CDR3 consists of 14 residues. Trimming cost V 5 bases and J 0 bases, with 11 bases left between them. Germline CDR1 reads SGHDN; CDR2 reads FVKESK. CDR3: CASSFQPSSYEQYF. The CDR3 DNA reads as TGTGCCAGCAGCTTTCAACCTAGCTCCTACGAGCAGTACTTC.